Sequencing of this T cell receptor beta chain was carried out in a study of response to subunit inactivated influenza vaccine. This clonotype has a count of ten or more. TCRdb reprocessed the RT-PCR reads via MiXCR and lists one record per CDR3 protein. The sample has hundreds of thousands of distinct CDR3 sequences, approximately 7.7% seen once. The CDR3 contains 12 residues. In germline, CDR1 is GTSNPN, CDR2 SVGIG (reference sequence). Trimming took off 3 bases at V and 4 bases at J, with 9 bases between the two ends. The rearrangement links TRBV30 to TRBJ1-2; D gene uncertain. This TCR was recovered from a man aged 50 to 75 who received an inactivated influenza vaccine. This specimen consisted of PBMCs from blood, obtained less than 25 months after vaccination. The CDR3, as DNA: TGTGCCTGGAGGGCCGGTGGCTATGGCTACACCTTC. Protein: CAWRAGGYGYTF.